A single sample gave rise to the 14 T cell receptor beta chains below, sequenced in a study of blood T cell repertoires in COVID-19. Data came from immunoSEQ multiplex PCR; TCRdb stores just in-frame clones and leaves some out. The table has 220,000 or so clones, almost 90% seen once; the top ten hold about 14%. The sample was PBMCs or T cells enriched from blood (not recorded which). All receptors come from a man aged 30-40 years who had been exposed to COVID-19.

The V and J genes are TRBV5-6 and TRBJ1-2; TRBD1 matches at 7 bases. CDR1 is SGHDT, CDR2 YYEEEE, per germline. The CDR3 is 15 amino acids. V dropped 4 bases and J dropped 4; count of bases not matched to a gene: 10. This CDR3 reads CASSHPGQTSYGYTF. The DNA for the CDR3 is TGTGCCAGCAGCCACCCGGGACAGACATCCTATGGCTACACCTTC.

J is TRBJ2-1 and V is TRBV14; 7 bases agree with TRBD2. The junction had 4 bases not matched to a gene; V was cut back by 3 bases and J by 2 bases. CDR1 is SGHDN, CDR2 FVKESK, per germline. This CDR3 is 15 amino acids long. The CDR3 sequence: CASSQWAGAYNEQFF. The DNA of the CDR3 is TGTGCCAGCAGCCAGTGGGCGGGGGCCTACAATGAGCAGTTCTTC.

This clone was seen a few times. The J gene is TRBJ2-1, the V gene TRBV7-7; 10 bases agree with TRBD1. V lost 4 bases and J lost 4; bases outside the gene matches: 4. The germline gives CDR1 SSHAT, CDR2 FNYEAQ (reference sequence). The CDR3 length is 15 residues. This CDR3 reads CASSSGQGHYNEQFF. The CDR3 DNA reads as TGTGCCAGCAGCTCGGGACAGGGGCATTACAATGAGCAGTTCTTC.

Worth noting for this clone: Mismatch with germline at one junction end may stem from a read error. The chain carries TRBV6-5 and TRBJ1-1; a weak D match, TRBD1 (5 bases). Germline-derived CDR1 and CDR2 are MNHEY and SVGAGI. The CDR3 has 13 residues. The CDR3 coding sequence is TGTGCCAGCAGTTACCCGAGCGGGGCGCTAATTACTTTT. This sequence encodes CASSYPSGALITF.

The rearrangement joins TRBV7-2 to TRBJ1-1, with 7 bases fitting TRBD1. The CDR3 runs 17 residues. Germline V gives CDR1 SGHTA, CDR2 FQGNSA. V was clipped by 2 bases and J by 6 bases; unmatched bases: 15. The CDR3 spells CASSLTGRGRGSPEAFF. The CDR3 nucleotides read TGTGCCAGCAGCTTAACCGGCCGGGGCAGGGGGAGCCCTGAAGCTTTCTTT.

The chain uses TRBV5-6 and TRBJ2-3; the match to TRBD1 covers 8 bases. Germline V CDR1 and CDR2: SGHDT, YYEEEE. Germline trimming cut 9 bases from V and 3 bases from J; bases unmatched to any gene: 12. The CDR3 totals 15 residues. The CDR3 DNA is TGTGCCACTGCCCCCCAGGGGGCGCGGACAGATACGCAGTATTTT. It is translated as CATAPQGARTDTQYF.

The CDR3 DNA follows: TGCGCCAGCAGCCCTGGGACAGGGTGGGAAATCCCTGAAGCTTTCTTT. It encodes CASSPGTGWEIPEAFF. The chain combines TRBV5-1 with TRBJ1-1; 9 bases line up with TRBD1. Germline CDR1 is SGHRS and CDR2 is YFSETQ. Trimming took 4 bases from V and 6 from J; bases not matched to a gene: 13. The CDR3 runs to 16 residues.

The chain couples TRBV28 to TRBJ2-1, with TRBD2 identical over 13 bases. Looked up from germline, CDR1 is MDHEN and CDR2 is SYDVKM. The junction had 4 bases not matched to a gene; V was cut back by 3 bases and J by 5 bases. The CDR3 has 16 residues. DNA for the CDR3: TGTGCCAGCAGTTTGTTAGGGACTAGCGGGGACAATGAGCAGTTCTTC. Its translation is CASSLLGTSGDNEQFF.

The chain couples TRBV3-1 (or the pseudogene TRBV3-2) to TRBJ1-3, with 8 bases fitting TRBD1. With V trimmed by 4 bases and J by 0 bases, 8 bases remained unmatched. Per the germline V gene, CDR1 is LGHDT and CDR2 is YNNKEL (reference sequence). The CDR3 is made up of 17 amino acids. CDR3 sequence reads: CASSLYRGGLSGNTIYF. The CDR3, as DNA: TGTGCCAGCAGCCTGTACAGGGGGGGGCTCTCTGGAAACACCATATATTTT.

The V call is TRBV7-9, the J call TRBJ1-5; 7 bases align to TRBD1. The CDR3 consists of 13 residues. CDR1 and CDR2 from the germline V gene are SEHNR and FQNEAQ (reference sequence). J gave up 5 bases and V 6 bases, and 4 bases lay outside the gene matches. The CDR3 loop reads CASRGDSDQPQHF. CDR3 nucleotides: TGTGCCAGCAGGGGGGACAGTGATCAGCCCCAGCATTTT.

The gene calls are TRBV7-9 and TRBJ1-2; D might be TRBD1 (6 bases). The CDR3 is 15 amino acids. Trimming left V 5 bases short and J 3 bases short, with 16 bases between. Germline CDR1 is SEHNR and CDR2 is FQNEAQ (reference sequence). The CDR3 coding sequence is TGTGCCAGCAGCGTCAACAGGGAGGGATACTATGGCTACACCTTC. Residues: CASSVNREGYYGYTF.

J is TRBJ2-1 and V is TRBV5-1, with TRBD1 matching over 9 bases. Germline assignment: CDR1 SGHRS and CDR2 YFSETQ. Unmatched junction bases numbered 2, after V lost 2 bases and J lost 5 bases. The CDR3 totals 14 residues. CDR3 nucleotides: TGCGCCAGCAGCTTACGGGACAGGGACAATGAGCAGTTCTTC. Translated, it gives CASSLRDRDNEQFF.

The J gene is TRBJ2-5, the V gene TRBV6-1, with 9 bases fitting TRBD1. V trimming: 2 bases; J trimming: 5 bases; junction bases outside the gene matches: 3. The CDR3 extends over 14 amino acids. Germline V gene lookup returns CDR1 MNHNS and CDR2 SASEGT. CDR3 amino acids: CASSEIDRGETQYF. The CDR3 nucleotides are TGTGCCAGCAGTGAAATAGACAGGGGGGAGACCCAGTACTTC.

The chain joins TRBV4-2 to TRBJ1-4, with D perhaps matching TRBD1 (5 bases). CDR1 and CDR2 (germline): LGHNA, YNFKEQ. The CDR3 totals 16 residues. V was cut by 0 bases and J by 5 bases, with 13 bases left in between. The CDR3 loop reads CASSQEYGGRNEKLFF. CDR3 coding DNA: TGTGCCAGCAGCCAAGAGTATGGGGGGAGGAATGAAAAACTGTTTTTT.